One and the same sample provided the 19 T cell receptor beta chains below, sequenced in a study of response to subunit inactivated influenza vaccine (dated by TCRdb to 2016 to 2019). The library was prepared using RT-PCR. Sequenced using an Illumina HiSeq 2500. Starting from the raw public reads, TCRdb applied fastp trimming at Q25, assembled clones with MiXCR and retained in-frame beta chains. CDR3 protein sequences are deduplicated, and each keeps its most common genes and DNA. In this sample the table shows 530,000 or so distinct CDR3 sequences, approximately 24% of which occur a single time. Less than 2.5% of the sample comes from the top ten. The sample here was CD4+ T cells sorted from PBMCs, taken less than 6 days after vaccination. Receptors originate from a man aged 50 to 60 who received an inactivated influenza vaccine. Donor details come from another sample of the same person, matched by shared clones.

The chain joins TRBV12-3 or TRBV12-4 to TRBJ2-5; no firm D call. V was clipped by 8 bases and J by 4 bases, with 8 bases between them. The CDR3 loop spans 11 amino acids. The CDR3 nucleotides read TGTGCCAGCGCGATAGTAGAGACCCAGTACTTC. Residues: CASAIVETQYF.

Details on this clonotype: One junction end disagrees with the germline gene, perhaps due to a read error. The V call is TRBV7-7, the J call TRBJ2-2; 7 bases match TRBD1. Germline V gene sequence: CDR1 SSHAT, CDR2 FNYEAQ (reference sequence). CDR3 length: 15 amino acids. The CDR3 DNA reads as TGTGCTAGCAGCTTAGGCACAGCAGGGGGAAAGGAGCTGTTTTTT. Protein product: CASSLGTAGGKELFF. Full variable domain (missing parts from reference TRBV7-7 and TRBJ2-2): GAGVSQSPRYKVTKRGQDVTLRCDPISSHATLYWYQQALGQGPEFLTYFNYEAQPDKSGLPSDRFSAERPEGSISTLTIQRTEQRDSAMYRCASSLGTAGGKELFFGEGSRLTVL.

This clonotype was counted at least ten times. V gene TRBV10-3 combines with J gene TRBJ2-1; TRBD1 matches at 10 bases. The germline CDR1 and CDR2 sequences are ENHRY and SYGVKD. V lost 11 bases, J lost 10 bases, and 8 bases stayed unmatched. CDR3 length equals 12 residues. The CDR3 loop is CASRTGGTEQFF. The CDR3 DNA reads TGTGCCTCCCGGACAGGGGGTACCGAGCAGTTCTTC.

This clonotype has more than one count but fewer than ten. The chain links TRBV9 to TRBJ2-3, with D perhaps given as TRBD1 or TRBD2 (5 bases each). The length of the CDR3 is 15 residues. V lost 3 bases, J lost 1 base, and 12 bases lay in between. Germline V gene sequence: CDR1 SGDLS, CDR2 YYNGEE. The CDR3 loop is CASSGTPGRTDTQYF. The CDR3 DNA sequence: TGTGCCAGCAGCGGTACACCGGGACGCACAGATACGCAGTATTTT.

There are a few counts of this clonotype. V and J are TRBV20-1 and TRBJ2-3; D is tentatively TRBD1 or TRBD2 (6 bases each). The CDR3 consists of 17 residues. V dropped 1 base and J dropped 3 bases, with 20 bases sitting between them. CDR1 and CDR2 (germline): DFQATT, SNEGSKA (reference sequence). CDR3 nucleotide sequence: TGCAGTGCTAGAGTTAGAATGGTGCGAGGGGGGACAGATACGCAGTATTTT. Translating gives CSARVRMVRGGTDTQYF.

The rearrangement joins TRBV2 to TRBJ1-1; 10 positions match TRBD1. Per germline, CDR1 SNHLY and CDR2 FYNNEI. CDR3 length: 15 residues. Trimming at V came to 7 bases and at J to 0 bases, leaving 5 bases not matched to a gene. CDR3 sequence (DNA): TGTGCCAGCACCGGGACAGGGGTCATGAACACTGAAGCTTTCTTT. It translates to CASTGTGVMNTEAFF.

The CDR3 DNA is TGTGCCAGCAGTTTAATGACCCCTAGGGCTTTCTTT. Translating it yields CASSLMTPRAFF. The rearrangement uses TRBV12-3 or TRBV12-4 and TRBJ1-1; D call uncertain. This CDR3 has 12 amino acids. V lost 2 bases and J lost 11, with 12 bases in between.

The chain uses TRBV4-3 and TRBJ2-3; tentative D call: TRBD2 (5 bases). CDR3 length: 15 amino acids. V lost 0 bases, J lost 4 bases, and 11 bases lay in between. Germline V gives CDR1 LGHNA, CDR2 YSLEER. The CDR3 DNA follows: TGCGCCAGCAGCCAAGATCTCACAGCGGCAGATACGCAGTATTTT. Translation: CASSQDLTAADTQYF.

This sequence joins TRBV24-1 and TRBJ2-1; TRBD2 matches 16 bases. Germline V lookup: CDR1 KGHDR, CDR2 SFDVKD. CDR3 length: 18 residues. The V gene end was trimmed by 4 bases and the J gene end by 6 bases; junction bases not matched to a gene: 8. CDR3 DNA: TGTGCCACCAGTGACCCCGGGACTAGCGGGAGGGCCTCCAATGAGCAGTTCTTC. This gives the protein CATSDPGTSGRASNEQFF.

The chain has TRBV7-2 and TRBJ2-7; D is unresolved. V was trimmed by 5 bases and J by 3 bases, leaving 11 bases between them. Germline CDR1 is SGHTA and CDR2 is FQGNSA. This CDR3 region has 13 residues. CDR3 DNA: TGTGCCAGCAGCCCATCTATGTACTACGAGCAGTACTTC. Protein: CASSPSMYYEQYF. Full variable domain (rest looked up from reference TRBV7-2 and TRBJ2-7): GAGVSQSPSNKVTEKGKDVELRCDPISGHTALYWYRQSLGQGLEFLIYFQGNSAPDKSGLPSDRFSAERTGGSVSTLTIQRTQQEDSAVYLCASSPSMYYEQYFGPGTRLTVT.

The rearrangement joins TRBV5-1 to TRBJ2-7; D gene ambiguous. The V gene lost 0 bases and the J gene lost 4 bases, with 8 bases spanning the gap. This CDR3 comprises 13 residues. The V gene's germline CDR1 is SGHRS and CDR2 YFSETQ. CDR3: CASSLGTLYEQYF. CDR3 DNA sequence: TGCGCCAGCAGCTTGGGGACGTTGTACGAGCAGTACTTC. Based on the CDR3 plus reference TRBV5-1 and TRBJ2-7, the full variable domain is KAGVTQTPRYLIKTRGQQVTLSCSPISGHRSVSWYQQTPGQGLQFLFEYFSETQRNKGNFPGRFSGRQFSNSRSEMNVSTLELGDSALYLCASSLGTLYEQYFGPGTRLTVT.

The chain recombines TRBV10-3 with TRBJ1-5; 7 bases are shared with TRBD1. V shed 8 bases and J 3 bases; nucleotides not matched to a gene: 10. Germline CDR1 and CDR2: ENHRY and SYGVKD. The CDR3 sequence is 15 residues long. The CDR3 DNA follows: TGTGCCATCCGTGCCGGGACAGAGATCAATCAGCCCCAGCATTTT. Its protein is CAIRAGTEINQPQHF.

This clonotype was picked up a small number of times. This sequence joins TRBV5-6 and TRBJ2-7; TRBD1 aligns across 7 bases. V lost 4 bases to trimming and J lost 6 bases; unmatched junction nucleotides: 7. CDR1 and CDR2 (germline): SGHDT, YYEEEE. The CDR3 consists of 13 residues. The CDR3 nucleotides read TGTGCCAGCAGCCACGACAGGGCGAGCGAGCAGTACTTC. Its translation is CASSHDRASEQYF.

Comments on this clonotype: The junction and the germline gene differ at one end; a read error may be behind it. The DNA of the CDR3 is TGTACCAGCAGTCTGAGGTTTCCCGGGGAGCTGTTTTTT. Translated: CTSSLRFPGELFF. The genes are TRBV12-3 or TRBV12-4 and TRBJ2-2, with D uncertain. This CDR3 contains 13 residues.

Only a few counts were recorded for this clonotype. This chain links TRBV6-2 or TRBV6-3 with TRBJ1-5, with 8 bases identical to TRBD1. V dropped 5 bases and J dropped 7; count of bases not matched to a gene: 4. The CDR3 contains 13 residues. The germline CDR1 and CDR2 sequences are MNHEY and SVGEGT. The CDR3 DNA follows: TGTGCCAGCAGTGACAGGGGCGGGCAGCCCCAGCATTTT. This codes for CASSDRGGQPQHF.

There are many counts of this clonotype. The chain recombines TRBV5-1 with TRBJ1-2, with D perhaps matching TRBD1 (5 bases). The CDR3 covers 16 residues. Germline V lookup: CDR1 SGHRS, CDR2 YFSETQ. Trimming removed 4 bases from V and 4 bases from J, with 20 bases in between. CDR3 nucleotide sequence: TGCGCCAGCAGCCCCGAGACTGAGGGGCGGGTCTATGGCTACACCTTC. It is translated as CASSPETEGRVYGYTF.

This clonotype was seen many times. The chain uses TRBV5-1 and TRBJ2-1; TRBD2 matches 13 bases. The CDR3 is made up of 19 amino acids. J lost 2 bases, V lost 1 base, and 9 bases had no gene match. Germline CDR1 SGHRS, CDR2 YFSETQ. The CDR3 nucleotides read TGCGCCAGCAGCTTGACCGGGACTAGCGGGAACCTAGCCTACAATGAGCAGTTCTTC. Its protein is CASSLTGTSGNLAYNEQFF.

This clonotype was counted only a few times. The genes are TRBV20-1 and TRBJ2-5, with TRBD2 identical over 11 bases. Germline CDR1 reads DFQATT; CDR2 reads SNEGSKA (reference sequence). This CDR3 contains 14 residues. The CDR3: CSSGLAGGKETQYF. The CDR3 DNA reads TGCAGCTCTGGCCTAGCGGGGGGCAAAGAGACCCAGTACTTC.

This clonotype occurred once. The CDR3 spells CSASRGAMNTEAFF. The CDR3 nucleotides read TGCAGTGCTTCTCGGGGAGCGATGAACACTGAAGCTTTCTTT. J is TRBJ1-1 and V is TRBV20-1; no clear D. Germline V CDR1 and CDR2: DFQATT, SNEGSKA (reference sequence). The CDR3 consists of 14 residues. Between the trimmed V and J ends, which lost 5 bases and 0 bases, there was a span of 13 bases.